This TCR beta chain is drawn from a study of blood T cell repertoires in COVID-19. Across the study: Donors in the United States, Italy and Spain gave samples during acute or convalescent COVID-19. T cells, B-cell-depleted T cells, or PBMCs supplied cDNA or gDNA.

Trimming left V 3 bases short and J 0 bases short, with 10 bases between. The CDR3 has 15 amino acids. Those designated as exposed participants met a COVID-19 case within 2 weeks before study entry. The authors' processing: By means of reference gene primer amplification, nucleated cell counts were estimated. Libraries were prepared by immunoSEQ multiplex PCR; TCRdb keeps only in-frame clonotypes and omits some of them. V and J calls and clone size are as listed in that table; D and trimming were resolved from the DNA. Of a few hundred thousand clones listed, approximately 90% are singletons. The TCR comes from a woman between 40 and 55 years old who had been exposed to COVID-19. The specimen was PBMCs or T cells enriched from blood (not recorded which). The chain couples TRBV5-3 to TRBJ1-5; tentatively, D is TRBD1 (6 bases). TRBV5-3 is an ORF; its function is uncertain. CDR3 in DNA: TGTGCCAGAAGCTCGAGGACAGTTAGCAATCAGCCCCAGCATTTT. It encodes CARSSRTVSNQPQHF.